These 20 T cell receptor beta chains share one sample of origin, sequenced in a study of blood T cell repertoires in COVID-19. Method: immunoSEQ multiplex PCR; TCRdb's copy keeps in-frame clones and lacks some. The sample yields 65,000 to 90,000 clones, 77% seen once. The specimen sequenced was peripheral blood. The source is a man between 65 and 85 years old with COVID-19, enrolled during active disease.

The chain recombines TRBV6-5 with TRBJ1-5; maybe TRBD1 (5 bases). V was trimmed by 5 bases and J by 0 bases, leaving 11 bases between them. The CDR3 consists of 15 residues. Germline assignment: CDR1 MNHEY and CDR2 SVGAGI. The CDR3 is CASSHDRNSNQPQHF. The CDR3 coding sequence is TGTGCCAGCAGTCACGACAGAAATAGCAATCAGCCCCAGCATTTT.

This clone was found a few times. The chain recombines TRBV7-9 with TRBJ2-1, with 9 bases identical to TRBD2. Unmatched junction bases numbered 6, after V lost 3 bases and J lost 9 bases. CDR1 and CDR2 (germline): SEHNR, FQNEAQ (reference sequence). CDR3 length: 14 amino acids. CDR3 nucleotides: TGTGCCAGCAGCTTCCGGCGGGAGGGCCGTGAGCAGTTCTTC. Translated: CASSFRREGREQFF.

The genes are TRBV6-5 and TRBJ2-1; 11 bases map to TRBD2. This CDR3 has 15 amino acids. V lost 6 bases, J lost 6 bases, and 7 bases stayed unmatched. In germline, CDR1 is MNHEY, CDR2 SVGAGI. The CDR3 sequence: CASSIAGGPFNEQFF. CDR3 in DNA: TGTGCCAGCAGCATAGCGGGAGGGCCATTCAATGAGCAGTTCTTC.

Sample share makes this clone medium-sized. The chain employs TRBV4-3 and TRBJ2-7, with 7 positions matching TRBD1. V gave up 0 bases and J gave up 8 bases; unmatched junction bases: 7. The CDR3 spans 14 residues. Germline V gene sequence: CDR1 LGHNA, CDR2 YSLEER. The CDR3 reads CASSQEDRVSQQYF. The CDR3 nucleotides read TGCGCCAGCAGCCAAGAAGACAGGGTTAGTCAGCAGTACTTC.

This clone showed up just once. The CDR3 sequence: CASSPGLQMGQPQHF. Written as DNA, the CDR3 is TGTGCCAGCAGCCCGGGACTGCAAATGGGCCAGCCCCAGCATTTT. This chain joins TRBV7-2 and TRBJ1-5, with D possibly matching TRBD1 (5 bases). This CDR3 comprises 15 residues. Germline V lookup: CDR1 SGHTA, CDR2 FQGNSA. Between the trimmed V and J ends, which lost 5 bases and 7 bases, there was a span of 18 bases.

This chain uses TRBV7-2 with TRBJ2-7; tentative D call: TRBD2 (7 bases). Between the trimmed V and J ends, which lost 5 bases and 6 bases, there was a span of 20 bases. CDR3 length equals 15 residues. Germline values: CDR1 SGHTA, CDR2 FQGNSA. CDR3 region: CASSPQVGGLSEQYF. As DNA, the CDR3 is TGTGCCAGCAGCCCCCAGGTGGGGGGGCTCTCCGAGCAGTACTTC.

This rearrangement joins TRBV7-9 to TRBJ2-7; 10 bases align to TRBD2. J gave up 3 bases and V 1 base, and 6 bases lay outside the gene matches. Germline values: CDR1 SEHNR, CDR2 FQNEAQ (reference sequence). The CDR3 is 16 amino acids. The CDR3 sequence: CASSLGWASGSYEQYF. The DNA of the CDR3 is TGTGCCAGCAGCTTAGGATGGGCTAGCGGGAGCTACGAGCAGTACTTC.

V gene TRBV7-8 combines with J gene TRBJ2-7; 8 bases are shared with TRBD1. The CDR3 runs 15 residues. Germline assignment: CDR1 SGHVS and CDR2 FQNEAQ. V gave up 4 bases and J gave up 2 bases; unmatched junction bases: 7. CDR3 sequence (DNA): TGTGCCAGCAGCTATATAGGGACAGGAGCCTACGAGCAGTACTTC. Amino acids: CASSYIGTGAYEQYF.

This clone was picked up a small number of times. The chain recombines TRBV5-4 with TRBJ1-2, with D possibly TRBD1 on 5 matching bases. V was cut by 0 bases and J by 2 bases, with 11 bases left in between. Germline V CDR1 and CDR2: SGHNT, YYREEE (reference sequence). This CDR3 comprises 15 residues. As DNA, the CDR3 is TGTGCCAGCAGCTTGGTTCAGGGCCTCAACTATGGCTACACCTTC. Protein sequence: CASSLVQGLNYGYTF.

CDR3 protein: CASSQVGRVGMRCNQPQHF. The CDR3 bases are TGTGCCAGCAGCCAAGTGGGCAGGGTGGGGATGAGATGCAATCAGCCCCAGCATTTT. The J gene is TRBJ1-5, the V gene TRBV14, with D perhaps matching TRBD1 (5 bases). There are 19 residues in the CDR3. Trimming took 1 base from V and 2 from J, leaving 21 bases between them. Germline V gene sequence: CDR1 SGHDN, CDR2 FVKESK.

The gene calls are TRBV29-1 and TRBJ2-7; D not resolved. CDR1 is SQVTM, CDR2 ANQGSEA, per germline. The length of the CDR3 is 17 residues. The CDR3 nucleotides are TGCACCCCCTTATTGCCCCCCCTATCCCCACCGACCTACGAGCAGTACTTC. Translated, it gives CTPLLPPLSPPTYEQYF.

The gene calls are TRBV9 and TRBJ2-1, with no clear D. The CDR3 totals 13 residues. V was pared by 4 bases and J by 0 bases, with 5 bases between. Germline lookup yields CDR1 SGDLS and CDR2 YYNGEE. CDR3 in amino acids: CASSSFSYNEQFF. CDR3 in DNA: TGTGCCAGCAGCTCCTTCTCCTACAATGAGCAGTTCTTC.

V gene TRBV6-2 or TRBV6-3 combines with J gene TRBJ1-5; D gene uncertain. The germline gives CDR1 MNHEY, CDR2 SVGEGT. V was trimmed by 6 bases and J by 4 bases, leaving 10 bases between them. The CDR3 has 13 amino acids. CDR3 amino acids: CASSPTENQPQHF. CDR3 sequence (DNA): TGTGCCAGCAGCCCGACGGAGAATCAGCCCCAGCATTTT.

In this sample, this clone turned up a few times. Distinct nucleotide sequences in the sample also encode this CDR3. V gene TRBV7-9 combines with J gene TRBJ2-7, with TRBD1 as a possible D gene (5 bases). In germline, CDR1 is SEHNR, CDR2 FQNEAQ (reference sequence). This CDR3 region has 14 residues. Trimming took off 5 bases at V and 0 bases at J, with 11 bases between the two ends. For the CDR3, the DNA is TGTGCCAGCAGCACTCGACAGAGCTCCTACGAGCAGTACTTC. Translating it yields CASSTRQSSYEQYF.

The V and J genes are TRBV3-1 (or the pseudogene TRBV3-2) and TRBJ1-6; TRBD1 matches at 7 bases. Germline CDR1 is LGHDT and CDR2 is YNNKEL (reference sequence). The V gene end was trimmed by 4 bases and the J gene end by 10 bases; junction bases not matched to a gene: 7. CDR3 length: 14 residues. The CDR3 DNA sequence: TGTGCCAGCAGCCTACAGGGGAGGAACTCACCCCTCCACTTT. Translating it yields CASSLQGRNSPLHF.

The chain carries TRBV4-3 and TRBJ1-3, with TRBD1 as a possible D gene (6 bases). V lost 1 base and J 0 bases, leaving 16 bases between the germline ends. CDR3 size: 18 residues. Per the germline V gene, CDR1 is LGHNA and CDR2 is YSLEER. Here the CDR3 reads CASSQVIRDTGSGNTIYF. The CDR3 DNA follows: TGCGCCAGCAGCCAAGTTATCCGGGACACTGGCTCTGGAAACACCATATATTTT.

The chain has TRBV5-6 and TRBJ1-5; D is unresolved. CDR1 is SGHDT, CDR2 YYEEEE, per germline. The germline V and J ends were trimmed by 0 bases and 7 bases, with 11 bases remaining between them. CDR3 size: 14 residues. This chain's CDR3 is CASSLGGPGQPQHF. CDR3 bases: TGTGCCAGCAGCTTGGGAGGGCCGGGGCAGCCCCAGCATTTT.

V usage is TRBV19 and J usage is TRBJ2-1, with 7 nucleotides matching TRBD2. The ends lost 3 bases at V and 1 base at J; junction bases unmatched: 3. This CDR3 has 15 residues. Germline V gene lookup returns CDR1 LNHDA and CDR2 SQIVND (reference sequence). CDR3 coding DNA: TGTGCCAGTAGTATGGACGGGGGGTCCTACAATGAGCAGTTCTTC. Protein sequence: CASSMDGGSYNEQFF.

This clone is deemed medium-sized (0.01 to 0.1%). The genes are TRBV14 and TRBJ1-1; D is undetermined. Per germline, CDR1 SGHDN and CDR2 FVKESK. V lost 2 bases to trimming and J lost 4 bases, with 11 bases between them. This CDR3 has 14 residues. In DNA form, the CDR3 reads TGTGCCAGCAGCCAACTCGTCGACATCACTGAAGCTTTCTTT. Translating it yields CASSQLVDITEAFF.

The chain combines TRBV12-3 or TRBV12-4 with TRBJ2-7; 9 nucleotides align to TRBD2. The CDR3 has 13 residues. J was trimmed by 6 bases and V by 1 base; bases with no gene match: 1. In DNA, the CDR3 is TGTGCCAGCAGTTTAGGGCGGGAGGGCGAGCAGTACTTC. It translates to CASSLGREGEQYF.